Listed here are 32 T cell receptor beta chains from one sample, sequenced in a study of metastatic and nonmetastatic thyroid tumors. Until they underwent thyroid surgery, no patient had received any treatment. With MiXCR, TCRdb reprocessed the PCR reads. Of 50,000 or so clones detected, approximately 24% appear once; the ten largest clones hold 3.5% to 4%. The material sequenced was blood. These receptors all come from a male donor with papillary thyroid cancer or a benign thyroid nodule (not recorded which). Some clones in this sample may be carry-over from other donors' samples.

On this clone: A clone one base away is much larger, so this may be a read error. The CDR3 here is CSSGRQLPPPGELFF. DNA of the CDR3: TGTTCCAGCGGCCGACAGCTTCCCCCACCCGGGGAGCTGTTTTTT. The V gene is TRBV5-4, the J gene TRBJ2-2; D possibly uses TRBD1 or TRBD2 (5 bases each). Germline V gene data show CDR1 as SGHNT and CDR2 as YYREEE (reference sequence). The CDR3 has 15 amino acids.

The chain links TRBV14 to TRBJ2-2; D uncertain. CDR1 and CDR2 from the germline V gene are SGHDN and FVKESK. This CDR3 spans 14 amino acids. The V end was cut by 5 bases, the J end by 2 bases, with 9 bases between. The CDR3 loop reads CASSVLPNTGELFF. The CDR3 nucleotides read TGTGCCAGCAGCGTTCTACCCAACACCGGGGAGCTGTTTTTT. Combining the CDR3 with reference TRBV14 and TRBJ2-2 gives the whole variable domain EAGVTQFPSHSVIEKGQTVTLRCDPISGHDNLYWYRRVMGKEIKFLLHFVKESKQDESGMPNNRFLAERTGGTYSTLKVQPAELEDSGVYFCASSVLPNTGELFFGEGSRLTVL.

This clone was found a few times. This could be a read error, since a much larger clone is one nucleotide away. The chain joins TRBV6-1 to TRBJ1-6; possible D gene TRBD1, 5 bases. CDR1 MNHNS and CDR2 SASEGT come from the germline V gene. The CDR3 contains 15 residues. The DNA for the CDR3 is TGTGCCATCAGTGACCGGTGGTGGGGGAATTCACCCCTCCACTTT. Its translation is CAISDRWWGNSPLHF.

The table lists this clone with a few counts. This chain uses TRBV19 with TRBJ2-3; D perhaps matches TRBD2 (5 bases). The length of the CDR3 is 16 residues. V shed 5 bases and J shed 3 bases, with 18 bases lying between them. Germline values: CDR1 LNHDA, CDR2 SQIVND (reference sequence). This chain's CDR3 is CASSPSSGRWTDTQYF. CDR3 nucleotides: TGTGCCAGTAGTCCGTCATCGGGAAGGTGGACAGATACGCAGTATTTT.

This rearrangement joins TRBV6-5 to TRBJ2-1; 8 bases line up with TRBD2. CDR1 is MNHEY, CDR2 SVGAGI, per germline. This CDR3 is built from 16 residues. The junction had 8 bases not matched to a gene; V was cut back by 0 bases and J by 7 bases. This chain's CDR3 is CASSYSMGLERNEQFF. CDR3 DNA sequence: TGTGCCAGCAGTTACTCGATGGGACTAGAGAGGAATGAGCAGTTCTTC.

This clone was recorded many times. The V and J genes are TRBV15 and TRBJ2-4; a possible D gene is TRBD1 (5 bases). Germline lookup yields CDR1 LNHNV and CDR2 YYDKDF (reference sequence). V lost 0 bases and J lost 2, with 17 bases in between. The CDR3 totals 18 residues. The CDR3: CATSRDPTAGLSKNIQYF. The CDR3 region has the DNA TGTGCCACCAGCAGAGACCCCACGGCAGGGTTGTCCAAAAACATTCAGTACTTC. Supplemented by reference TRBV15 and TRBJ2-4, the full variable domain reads DAMVIQNPRYQVTQFGKPVTLSCSQTLNHNVMYWYQQKSSQAPKLLFHYYDKDFNNEADTPDNFQSRRPNTSFCFLDIRSPGLGDTAMYLCATSRDPTAGLSKNIQYFGAGTRLSVL.

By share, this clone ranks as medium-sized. In DNA form, the CDR3 reads TGCGCCAGCAGCATACAACCGACCCTCTCCACAGATACGCAGTATTTT. Translated: CASSIQPTLSTDTQYF. The rearrangement joins TRBV5-1 to TRBJ2-3; no firm D call. The CDR3 is 16 residues long. The germline CDR1 and CDR2 sequences are SGHRS and YFSETQ. The V end lost 4 bases, the J end lost 2 bases, and 17 bases lay between the germline ends. The full variable domain, in which reference TRBV5-1 and TRBJ2-3 provide the parts outside the CDR3, is KAGVTQTPRYLIKTRGQQVTLSCSPISGHRSVSWYQQTPGQGLQFLFEYFSETQRNKGNFPGRFSGRQFSNSRSEMNVSTLELGDSALYLCASSIQPTLSTDTQYFGPGTRLTVL.

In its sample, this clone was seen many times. The CDR3 sequence is CASSDGTSIYSNQPQHF. The CDR3 nucleotides are TGTGCCAGCAGTGATGGGACATCAATTTATAGCAATCAGCCCCAGCATTTT. This sequence joins TRBV6-1 and TRBJ1-5; maybe TRBD1 (6 bases). The germline V gene encodes CDR1 MNHNS and CDR2 SASEGT. Trimming removed 3 bases at V and 0 bases at J, with 15 bases between. The CDR3 covers 17 residues.

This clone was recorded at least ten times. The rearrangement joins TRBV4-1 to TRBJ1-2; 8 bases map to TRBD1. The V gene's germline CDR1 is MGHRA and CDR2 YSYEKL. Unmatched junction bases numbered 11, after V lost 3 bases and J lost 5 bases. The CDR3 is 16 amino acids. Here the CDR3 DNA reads TGCGCCAGCAGCCAGCCCTACAGGGGGATATCTTATGGCTACACCTTC. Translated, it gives CASSQPYRGISYGYTF.

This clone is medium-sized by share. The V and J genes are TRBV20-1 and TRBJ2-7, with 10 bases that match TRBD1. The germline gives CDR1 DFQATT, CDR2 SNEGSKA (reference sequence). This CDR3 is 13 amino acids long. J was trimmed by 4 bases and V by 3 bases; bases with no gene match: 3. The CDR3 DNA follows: TGCAGTGCTAGCCGGGACAGGGGATACGAGCAGTACTTC. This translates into CSASRDRGYEQYF.

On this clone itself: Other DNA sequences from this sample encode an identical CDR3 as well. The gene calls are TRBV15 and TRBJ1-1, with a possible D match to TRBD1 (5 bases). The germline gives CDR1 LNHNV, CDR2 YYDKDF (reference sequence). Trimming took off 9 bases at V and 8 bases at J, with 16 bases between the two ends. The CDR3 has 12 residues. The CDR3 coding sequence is TGTGCCACTGGACAATGGGGCACCGAAGCTTTCTTT. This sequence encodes CATGQWGTEAFF.

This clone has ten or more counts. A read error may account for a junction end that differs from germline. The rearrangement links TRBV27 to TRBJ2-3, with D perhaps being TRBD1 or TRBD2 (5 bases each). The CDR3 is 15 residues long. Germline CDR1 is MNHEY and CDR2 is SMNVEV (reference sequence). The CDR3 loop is CVSSFLGDRTDTQYF. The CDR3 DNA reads TGTGTCAGCAGTTTCCTCGGGGACCGCACAGATACGCAGTATTTT.

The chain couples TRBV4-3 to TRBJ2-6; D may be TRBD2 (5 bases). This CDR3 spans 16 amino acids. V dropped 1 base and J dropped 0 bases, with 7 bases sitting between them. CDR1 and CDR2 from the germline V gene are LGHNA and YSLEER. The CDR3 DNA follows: TGCGCCAGCAGCCAAGCACGGGACTCTGGGGCCAACGTCCTGACTTTC. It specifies CASSQARDSGANVLTF.

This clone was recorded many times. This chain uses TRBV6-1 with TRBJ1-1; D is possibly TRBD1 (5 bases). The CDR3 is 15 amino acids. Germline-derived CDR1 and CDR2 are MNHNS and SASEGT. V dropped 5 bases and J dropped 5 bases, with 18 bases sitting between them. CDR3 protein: CASSKSSGTDTEAFF. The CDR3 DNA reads TGTGCCAGCAGTAAATCTTCCGGGACGGATACTGAAGCTTTCTTT.

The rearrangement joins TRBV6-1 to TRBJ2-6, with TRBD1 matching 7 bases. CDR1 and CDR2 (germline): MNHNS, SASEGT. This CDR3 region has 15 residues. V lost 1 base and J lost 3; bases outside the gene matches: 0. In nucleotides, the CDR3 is TGTGCCAGCAGTGAAGGGACAGGTGGGGCCAACGTCCTGACTTTC. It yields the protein CASSEGTGGANVLTF.

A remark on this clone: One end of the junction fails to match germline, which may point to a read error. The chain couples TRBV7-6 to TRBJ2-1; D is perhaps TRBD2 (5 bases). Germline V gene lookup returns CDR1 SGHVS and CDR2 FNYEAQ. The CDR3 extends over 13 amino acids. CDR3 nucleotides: TGTGTCAGCAAAGGTACTAGTATCGATGAGCAGTTCTTC. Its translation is CVSKGTSIDEQFF.

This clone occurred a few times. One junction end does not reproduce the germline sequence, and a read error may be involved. This CDR3 reads CASSSPAGGACNQPQHF. The DNA for the CDR3 is TGTGCCAGCAGTTCCCCCGCGGGTGGCGCCTGCAATCAGCCCCAACATTTT. This chain links TRBV28 with TRBJ1-5; D uncertain. The CDR3 loop spans 17 amino acids. Germline CDR1 reads MDHEN; CDR2 reads SYDVKM.

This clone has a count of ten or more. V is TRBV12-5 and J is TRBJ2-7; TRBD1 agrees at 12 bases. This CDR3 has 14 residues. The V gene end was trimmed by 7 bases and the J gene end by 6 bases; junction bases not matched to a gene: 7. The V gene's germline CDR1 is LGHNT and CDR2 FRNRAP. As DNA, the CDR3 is TGTGCTAGTGCCGAGGGACAGGGGGCGGCCGAGCAGTACTTC. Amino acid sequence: CASAEGQGAAEQYF.

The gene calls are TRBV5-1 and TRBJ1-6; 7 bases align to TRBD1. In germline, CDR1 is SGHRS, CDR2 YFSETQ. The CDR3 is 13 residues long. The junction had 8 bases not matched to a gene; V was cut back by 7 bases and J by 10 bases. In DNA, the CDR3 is TGCGCCAGCTCTGAGGGGGCAGAATCACCCCTCCACTTT. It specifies CASSEGAESPLHF.

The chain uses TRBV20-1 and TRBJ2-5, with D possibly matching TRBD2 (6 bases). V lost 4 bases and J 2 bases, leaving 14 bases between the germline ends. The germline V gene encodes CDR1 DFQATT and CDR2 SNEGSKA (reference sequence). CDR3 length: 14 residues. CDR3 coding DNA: TGCAGTGCTACGGGGCTAGCGATACAAGAGACCCAGTACTTC. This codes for CSATGLAIQETQYF.

The CDR3 DNA sequence: TGTGCCTGGAGTGTAGGAGAAGGGGCTCAACAAGAGACCCAGTACTTC. As protein: CAWSVGEGAQQETQYF. V gene TRBV30 combines with J gene TRBJ2-5, with D possibly being TRBD1 (5 bases). CDR1 is GTSNPN, CDR2 SVGIG, per germline (reference sequence). V was trimmed by 0 bases and J by 2 bases, leaving 16 bases between them. The CDR3 consists of 16 residues.

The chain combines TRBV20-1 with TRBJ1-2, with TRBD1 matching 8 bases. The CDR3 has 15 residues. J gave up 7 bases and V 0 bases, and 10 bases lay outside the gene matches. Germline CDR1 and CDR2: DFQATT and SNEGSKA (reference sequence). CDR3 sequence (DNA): TGCAGTGCTAGAGATGCGGCAGGGGGCGCTTCTGGCTACACCTTC. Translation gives CSARDAAGGASGYTF.

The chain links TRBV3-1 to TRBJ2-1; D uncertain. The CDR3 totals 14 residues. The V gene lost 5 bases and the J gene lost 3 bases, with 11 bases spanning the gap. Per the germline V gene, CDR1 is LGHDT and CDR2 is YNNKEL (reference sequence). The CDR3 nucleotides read TGTGCCAGCAGCGCTCGCGGCCTCTACAATGAGCAGTTCTTC. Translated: CASSARGLYNEQFF.

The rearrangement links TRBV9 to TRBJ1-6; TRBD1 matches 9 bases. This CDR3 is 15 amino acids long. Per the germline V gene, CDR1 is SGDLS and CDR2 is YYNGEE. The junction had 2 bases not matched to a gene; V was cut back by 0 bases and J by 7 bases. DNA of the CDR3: TGTGCCAGCAGCGTAGACGGACAGGGGAATTCACCCCTCCACTTT. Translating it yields CASSVDGQGNSPLHF.

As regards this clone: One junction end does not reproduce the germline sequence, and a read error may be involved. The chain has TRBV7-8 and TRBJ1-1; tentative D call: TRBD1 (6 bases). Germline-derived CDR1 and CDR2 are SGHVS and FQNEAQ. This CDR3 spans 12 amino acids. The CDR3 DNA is TGTGCCAGAAGCTTGAGGGGGACTGAAGCTTTCTTT. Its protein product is CARSLRGTEAFF. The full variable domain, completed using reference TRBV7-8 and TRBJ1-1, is GAGVSQSPRYKVAKRGQDVALRCDPISGHVSLFWYQQALGQGPEFLTYFQNEAQLDKSGLPSDRFFAERPEGSVSTLKIQRTQQEDSAVYLCARSLRGTEAFFGQGTRLTVV.

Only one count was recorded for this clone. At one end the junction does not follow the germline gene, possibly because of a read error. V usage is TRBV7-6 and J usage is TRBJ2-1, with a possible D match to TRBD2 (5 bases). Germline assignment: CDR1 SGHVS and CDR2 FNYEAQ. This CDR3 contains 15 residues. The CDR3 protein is CANSPGSGPYNEQFF. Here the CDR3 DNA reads TGTGCCAACAGCCCAGGCAGCGGCCCGTACAATGAGCAGTTCTTC. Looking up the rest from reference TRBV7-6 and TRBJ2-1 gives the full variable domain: GAGVSQSPRYKVTKRGQDVALRCDPISGHVSLYWYRQALGQGPEFLTYFNYEAQQDKSGLPNDRFSAERPEGSISTLTIQRTEQRDSAMYRCANSPGSGPYNEQFFGPGTRLTVL.

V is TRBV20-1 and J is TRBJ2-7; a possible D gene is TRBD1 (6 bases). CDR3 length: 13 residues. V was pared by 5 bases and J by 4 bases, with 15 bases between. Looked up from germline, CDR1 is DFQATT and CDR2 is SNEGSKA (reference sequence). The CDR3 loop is CSAEDRGTYEQYF. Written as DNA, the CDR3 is TGCAGTGCTGAGGACAGAGGGACGTACGAGCAGTACTTC.

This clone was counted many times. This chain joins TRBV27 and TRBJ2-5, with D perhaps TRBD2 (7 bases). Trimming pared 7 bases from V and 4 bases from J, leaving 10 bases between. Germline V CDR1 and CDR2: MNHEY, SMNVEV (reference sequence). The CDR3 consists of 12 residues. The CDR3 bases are TGTGCCAGCATGGGGGGGCGAGAGACCCAGTACTTC. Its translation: CASMGGRETQYF.

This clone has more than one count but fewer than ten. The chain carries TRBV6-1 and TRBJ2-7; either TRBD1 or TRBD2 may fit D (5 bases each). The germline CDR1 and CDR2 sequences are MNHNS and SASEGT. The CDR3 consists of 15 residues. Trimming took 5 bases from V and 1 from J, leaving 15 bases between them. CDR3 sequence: CASSQGPYLSYEQYF. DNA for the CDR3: TGTGCCAGCAGTCAGGGACCGTACCTGTCCTACGAGCAGTACTTC.

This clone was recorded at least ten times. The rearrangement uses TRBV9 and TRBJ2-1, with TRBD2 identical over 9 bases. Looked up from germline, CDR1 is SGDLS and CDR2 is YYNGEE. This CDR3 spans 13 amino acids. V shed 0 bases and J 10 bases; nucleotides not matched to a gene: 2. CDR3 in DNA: TGTGCCAGCAGCGTAGGACTAGCGGACGAGCAGTTCTTC. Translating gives CASSVGLADEQFF.

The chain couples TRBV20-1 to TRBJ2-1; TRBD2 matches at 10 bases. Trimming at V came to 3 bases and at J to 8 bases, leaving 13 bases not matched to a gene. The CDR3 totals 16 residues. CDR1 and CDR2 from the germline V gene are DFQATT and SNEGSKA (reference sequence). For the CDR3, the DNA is TGCAGTGCTAGTGGGGCCGGGACTAGCGAATTGGATGAGCAGTTCTTC. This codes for CSASGAGTSELDEQFF.

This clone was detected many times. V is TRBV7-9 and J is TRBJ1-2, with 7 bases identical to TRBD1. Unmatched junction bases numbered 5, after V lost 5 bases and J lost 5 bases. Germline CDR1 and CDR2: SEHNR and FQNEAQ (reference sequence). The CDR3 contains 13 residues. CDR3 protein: CASSRTGDYGYTF. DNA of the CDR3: TGTGCCAGCAGCCGGACAGGCGATTATGGCTACACCTTC.